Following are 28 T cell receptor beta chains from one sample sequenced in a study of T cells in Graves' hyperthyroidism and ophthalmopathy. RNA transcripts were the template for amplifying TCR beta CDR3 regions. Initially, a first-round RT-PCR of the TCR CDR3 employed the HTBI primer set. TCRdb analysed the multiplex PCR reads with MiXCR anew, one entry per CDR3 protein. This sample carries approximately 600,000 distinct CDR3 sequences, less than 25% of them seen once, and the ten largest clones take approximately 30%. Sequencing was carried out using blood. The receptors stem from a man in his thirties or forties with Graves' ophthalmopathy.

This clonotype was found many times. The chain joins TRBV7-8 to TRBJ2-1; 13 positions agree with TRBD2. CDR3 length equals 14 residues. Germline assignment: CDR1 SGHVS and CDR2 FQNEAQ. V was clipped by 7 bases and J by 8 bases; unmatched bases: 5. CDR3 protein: CASIGTSGTDEQFF. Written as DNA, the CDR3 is TGTGCCAGCATTGGGACTAGCGGGACGGATGAGCAGTTCTTC.

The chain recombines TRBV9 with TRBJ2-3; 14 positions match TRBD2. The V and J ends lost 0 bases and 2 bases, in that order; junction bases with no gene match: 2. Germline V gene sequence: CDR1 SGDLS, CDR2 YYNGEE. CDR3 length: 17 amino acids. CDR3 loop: CASSVGLAGGTTDTQYF. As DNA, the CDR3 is TGTGCCAGCAGCGTAGGACTAGCGGGAGGGACCACAGATACGCAGTATTTT.

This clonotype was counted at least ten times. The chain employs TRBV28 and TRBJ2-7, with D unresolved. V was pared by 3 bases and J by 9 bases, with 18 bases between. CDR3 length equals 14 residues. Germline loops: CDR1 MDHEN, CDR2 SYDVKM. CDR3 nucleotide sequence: TGTGCCAGCAGTTTCTTTGGCGGTACCTTCGCGCAGTACTTC. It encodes CASSFFGGTFAQYF.

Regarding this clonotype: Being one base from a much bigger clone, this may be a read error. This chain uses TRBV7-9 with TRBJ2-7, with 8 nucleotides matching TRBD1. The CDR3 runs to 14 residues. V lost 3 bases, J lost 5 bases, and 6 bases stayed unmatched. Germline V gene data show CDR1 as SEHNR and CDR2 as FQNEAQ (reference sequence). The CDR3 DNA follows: TGTGCCAGCAGCTTGGTGACAGGGGCCCACGAGCAGTACTTC. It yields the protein CASSLVTGAHEQYF.

The CDR3 bases are TGTGCCACCCAGGCCCAGCCGTTAGAAGAGACCCAGTACTTC. It translates to CATQAQPLEETQYF. V usage is TRBV5-4 and J usage is TRBJ2-5; D gene ambiguous. Germline-derived CDR1 and CDR2 are SGHNT and YYREEE (reference sequence). CDR3 size: 14 residues. Trimming stripped 9 bases from V and 3 bases from J, with 18 bases between.

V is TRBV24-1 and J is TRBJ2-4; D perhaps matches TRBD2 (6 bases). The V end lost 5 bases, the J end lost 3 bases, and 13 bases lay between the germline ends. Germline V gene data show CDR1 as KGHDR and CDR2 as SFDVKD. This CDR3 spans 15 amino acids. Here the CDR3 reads CATSGLVEGKNIQYF. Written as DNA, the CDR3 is TGTGCCACCAGTGGACTAGTAGAGGGCAAAAACATTCAGTACTTC.

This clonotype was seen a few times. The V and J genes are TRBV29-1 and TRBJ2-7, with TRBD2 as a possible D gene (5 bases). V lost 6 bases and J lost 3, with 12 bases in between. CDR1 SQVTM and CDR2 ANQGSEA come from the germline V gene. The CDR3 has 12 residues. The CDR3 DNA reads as TGCAGCGTGGGTGTAGGAGGCTACGAGCAGTACTTC. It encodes CSVGVGGYEQYF.

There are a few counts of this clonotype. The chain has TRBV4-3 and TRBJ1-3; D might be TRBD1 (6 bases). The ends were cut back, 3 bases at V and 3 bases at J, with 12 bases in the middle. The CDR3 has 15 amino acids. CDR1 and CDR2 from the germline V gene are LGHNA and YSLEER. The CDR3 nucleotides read TGCGCCAGCAGCCAGGGACAAGAGTATGGAAACACCATATATTTT. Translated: CASSQGQEYGNTIYF.

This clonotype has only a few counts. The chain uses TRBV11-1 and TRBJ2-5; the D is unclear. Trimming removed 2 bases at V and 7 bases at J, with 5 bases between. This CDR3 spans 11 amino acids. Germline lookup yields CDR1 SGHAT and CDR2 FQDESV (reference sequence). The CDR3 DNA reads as TGTGCCAGCAGCTTAAGTGTGACCCAGTACTTC. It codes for CASSLSVTQYF.

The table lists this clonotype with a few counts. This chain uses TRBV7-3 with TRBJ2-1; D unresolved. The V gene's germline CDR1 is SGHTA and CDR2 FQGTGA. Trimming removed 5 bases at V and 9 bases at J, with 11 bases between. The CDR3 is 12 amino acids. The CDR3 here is CASSQSYGEQFF. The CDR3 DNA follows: TGTGCCAGCAGCCAAAGTTATGGTGAGCAGTTCTTC.

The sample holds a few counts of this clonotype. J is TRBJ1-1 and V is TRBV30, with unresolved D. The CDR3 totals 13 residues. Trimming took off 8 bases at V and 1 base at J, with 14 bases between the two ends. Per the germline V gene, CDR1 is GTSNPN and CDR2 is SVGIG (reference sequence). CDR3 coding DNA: TGTGCCCTCTGCGGGGTAGGGAACACTGAAGCTTTCTTT. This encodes CALCGVGNTEAFF. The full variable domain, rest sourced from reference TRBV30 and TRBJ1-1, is SQTIHQWPATLVQPVGSPLSLECTVEGTSNPNLYWYRQAAGRGLQLLFYSVGIGQISSEVPQNLSASRPQDRQFILSSKKLLLSDSGFYLCALCGVGNTEAFFGQGTRLTVV.

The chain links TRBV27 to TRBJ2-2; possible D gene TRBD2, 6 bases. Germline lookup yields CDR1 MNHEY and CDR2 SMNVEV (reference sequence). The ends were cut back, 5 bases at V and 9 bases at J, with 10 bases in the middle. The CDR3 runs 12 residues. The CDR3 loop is CASSRGGRELFF. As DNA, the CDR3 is TGTGCCAGCAGTCGGGGAGGTCGGGAGCTGTTTTTT.

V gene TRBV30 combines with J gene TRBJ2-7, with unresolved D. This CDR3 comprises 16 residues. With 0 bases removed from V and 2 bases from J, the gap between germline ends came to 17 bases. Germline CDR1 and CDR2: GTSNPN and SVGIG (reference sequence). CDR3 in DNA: TGTGCCTGGAGTGTAAGGCGATGGGTTACCGCCTACGAGCAGTACTTC. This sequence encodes CAWSVRRWVTAYEQYF.

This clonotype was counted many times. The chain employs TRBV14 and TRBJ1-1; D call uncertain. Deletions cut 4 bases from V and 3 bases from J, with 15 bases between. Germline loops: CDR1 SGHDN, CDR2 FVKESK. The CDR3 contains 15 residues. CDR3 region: CASSPSGEGDTEAFF. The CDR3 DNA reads TGTGCCAGCAGCCCGAGCGGGGAGGGCGACACTGAAGCTTTCTTT.

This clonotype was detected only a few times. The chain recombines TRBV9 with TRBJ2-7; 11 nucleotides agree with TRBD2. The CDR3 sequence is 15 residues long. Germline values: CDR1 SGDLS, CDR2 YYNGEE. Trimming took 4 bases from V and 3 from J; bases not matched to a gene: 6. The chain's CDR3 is CASSQTSGELYEQYF. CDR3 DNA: TGTGCCAGCAGCCAGACTAGCGGGGAACTCTACGAGCAGTACTTC. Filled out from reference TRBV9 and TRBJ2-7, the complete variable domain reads DSGVTQTPKHLITATGQRVTLRCSPRSGDLSVYWYQQSLDQGLQFLIQYYNGEERAKGNILERFSAQQFPDLHSELNLSSLELGDSALYFCASSQTSGELYEQYFGPGTRLTVT.

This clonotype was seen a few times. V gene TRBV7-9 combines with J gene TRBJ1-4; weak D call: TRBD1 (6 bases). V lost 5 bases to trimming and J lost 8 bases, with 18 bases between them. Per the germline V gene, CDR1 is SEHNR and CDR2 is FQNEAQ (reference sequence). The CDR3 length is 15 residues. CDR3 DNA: TGTGCCAGCAGCGCGAAGGGGGAAGAAGGCGAAAAACTGTTTTTT. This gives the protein CASSAKGEEGEKLFF.

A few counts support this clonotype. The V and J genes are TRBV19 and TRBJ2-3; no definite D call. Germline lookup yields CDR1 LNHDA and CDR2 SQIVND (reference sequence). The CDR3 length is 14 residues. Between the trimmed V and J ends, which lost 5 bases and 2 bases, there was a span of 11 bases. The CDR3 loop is CASSGRHNTDTQYF. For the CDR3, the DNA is TGTGCCAGTAGTGGCAGACATAACACAGATACGCAGTATTTT.

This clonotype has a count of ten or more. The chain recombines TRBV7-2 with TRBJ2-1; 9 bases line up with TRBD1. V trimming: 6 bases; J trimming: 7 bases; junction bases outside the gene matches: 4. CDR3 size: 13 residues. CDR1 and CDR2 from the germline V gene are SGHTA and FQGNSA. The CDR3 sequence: CASRPTGGNEQFF. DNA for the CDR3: TGTGCCAGCAGACCGACAGGGGGGAATGAGCAGTTCTTC.

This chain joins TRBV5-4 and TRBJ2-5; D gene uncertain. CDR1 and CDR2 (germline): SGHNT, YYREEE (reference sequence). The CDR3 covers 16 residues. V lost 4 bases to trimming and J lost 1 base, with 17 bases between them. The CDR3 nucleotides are TGTGCCAGCAGCCCCCGGATGACAACTCTCCAAGAGACCCAGTACTTC. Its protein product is CASSPRMTTLQETQYF.

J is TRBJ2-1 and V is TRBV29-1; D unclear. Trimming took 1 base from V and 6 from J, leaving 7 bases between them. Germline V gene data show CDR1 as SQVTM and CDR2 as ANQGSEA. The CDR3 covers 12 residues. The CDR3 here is CSVEVVGNEQFF. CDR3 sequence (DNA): TGCAGCGTTGAAGTCGTGGGCAATGAGCAGTTCTTC.

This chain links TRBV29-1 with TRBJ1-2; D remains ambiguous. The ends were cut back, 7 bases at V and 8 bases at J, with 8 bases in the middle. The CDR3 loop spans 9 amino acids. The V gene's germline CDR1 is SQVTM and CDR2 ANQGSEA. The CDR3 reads CSAPRGYTF. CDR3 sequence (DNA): TGCAGCGCCCCCAGGGGCTACACCTTC.

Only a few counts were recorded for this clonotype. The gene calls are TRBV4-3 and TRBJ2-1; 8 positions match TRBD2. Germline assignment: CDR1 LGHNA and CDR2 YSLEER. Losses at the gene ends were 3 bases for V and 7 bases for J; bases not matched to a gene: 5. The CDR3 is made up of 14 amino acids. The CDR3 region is CASSHGLAWNEQFF. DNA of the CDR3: TGCGCCAGCAGCCATGGACTAGCCTGGAATGAGCAGTTCTTC.

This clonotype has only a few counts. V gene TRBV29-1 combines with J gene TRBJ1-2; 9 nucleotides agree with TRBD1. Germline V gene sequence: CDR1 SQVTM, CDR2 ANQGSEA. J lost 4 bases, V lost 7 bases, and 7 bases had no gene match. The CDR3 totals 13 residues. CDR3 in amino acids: CSAGTGSPYGYTF. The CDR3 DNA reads TGCAGCGCCGGGACAGGGAGCCCCTATGGCTACACCTTC.

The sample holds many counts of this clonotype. The DNA for the CDR3 is TGTGCCAGCAGTTTAAATTCTCAGGGTACCTATGGCTACACCTTC. This encodes CASSLNSQGTYGYTF. This sequence joins TRBV28 and TRBJ1-2; tentatively, D is TRBD1 (5 bases). The germline CDR1 and CDR2 sequences are MDHEN and SYDVKM. The CDR3 covers 15 residues. V dropped 2 bases and J dropped 4 bases, with 14 bases sitting between them.

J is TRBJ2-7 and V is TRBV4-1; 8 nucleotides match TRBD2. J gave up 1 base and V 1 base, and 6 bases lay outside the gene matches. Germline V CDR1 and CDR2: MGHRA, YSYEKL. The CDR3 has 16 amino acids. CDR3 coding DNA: TGCGCCAGCAGCCAAGGGTATAGCGGGATTTCCTACGAGCAGTACTTC. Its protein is CASSQGYSGISYEQYF.

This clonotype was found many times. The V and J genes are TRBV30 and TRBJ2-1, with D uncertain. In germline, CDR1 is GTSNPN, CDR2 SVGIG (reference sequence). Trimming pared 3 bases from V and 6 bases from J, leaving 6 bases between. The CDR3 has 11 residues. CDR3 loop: CAWRYGNEQFF. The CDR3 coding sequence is TGTGCCTGGAGATACGGCAATGAGCAGTTCTTC.

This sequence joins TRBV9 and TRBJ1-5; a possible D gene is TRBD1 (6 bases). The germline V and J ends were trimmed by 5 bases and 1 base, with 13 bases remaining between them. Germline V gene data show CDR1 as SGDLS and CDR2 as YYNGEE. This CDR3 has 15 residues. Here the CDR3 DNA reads TGTGCCAGCAGTGTGGGGACAACAAGCAATCAGCCCCAGCATTTT. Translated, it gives CASSVGTTSNQPQHF.

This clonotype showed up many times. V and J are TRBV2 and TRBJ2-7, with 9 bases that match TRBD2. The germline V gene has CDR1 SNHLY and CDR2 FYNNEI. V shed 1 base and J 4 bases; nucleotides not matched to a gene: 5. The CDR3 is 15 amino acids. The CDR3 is CASSEVISGSYEQYF. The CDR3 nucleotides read TGTGCCAGCAGTGAAGTAATTAGCGGGAGTTACGAGCAGTACTTC.